Listed here are 20 T cell receptor beta chains from one sample, sequenced in a study of T cell repertoires in cytomegalovirus infection. Their specific antigens are unknown. MiXCR, applied by TCRdb to the reads, yields one record per CDR3 protein. The profile shows approximately 910,000 distinct CDR3 sequences, 31% of them singletons. The sample in question was cultured CD8+ T cells from PBMCs, obtained from culture after CMV antigen stimulation. All receptors derive from a human donor in good health (CMV status not recorded). Some clones in this sample may be carry-over from other donors' samples.

The chain combines TRBV4-2 with TRBJ1-2; 10 nucleotides match TRBD1. The CDR3 runs 15 residues. V lost 3 bases and J lost 8; bases outside the gene matches: 9. Germline-derived CDR1 and CDR2 are LGHNA and YNFKEQ. CDR3 amino acids: CASSHAQDRGFGYTF. The CDR3 bases are TGTGCCAGCAGCCACGCCCAGGACAGGGGGTTCGGCTACACCTTC.

This clonotype was observed at least ten times. V gene TRBV7-9 combines with J gene TRBJ2-4, with D hard to call. Germline V CDR1 and CDR2: SEHNR, FQNEAQ (reference sequence). Trimming pared 5 bases from V and 8 bases from J, leaving 10 bases between. This CDR3 has 12 amino acids. In DNA form, the CDR3 reads TGTGCCAGCAGCCAGCTGCTGGACATTCAGTACTTC. It encodes CASSQLLDIQYF.

This rearrangement joins TRBV9 to TRBJ1-1; the D is unclear. CDR3 length: 13 residues. In germline, CDR1 is SGDLS, CDR2 YYNGEE. V lost 1 base, J lost 5 bases, and 9 bases lay in between. In DNA form, the CDR3 reads TGTGCCAGCAGCGTATTCGGGGAAACTGAAGCTTTCTTT. Encoded protein: CASSVFGETEAFF.

This chain joins TRBV29-1 and TRBJ2-2; D remains unclear. V was shortened by 5 bases and J by 7 bases, with 8 bases between the two germline ends. Germline CDR1 reads SQVTM; CDR2 reads ANQGSEA. The CDR3 has 11 amino acids. CDR3 protein: CSVHYIGELFF. CDR3 sequence (DNA): TGCAGCGTTCATTATATCGGGGAGCTGTTTTTT.

This chain connects TRBV7-9 to TRBJ1-6; TRBD1 agrees at 7 bases. This CDR3 is built from 17 residues. Germline V gives CDR1 SEHNR, CDR2 FQNEAQ (reference sequence). J was trimmed by 5 bases and V by 5 bases; bases with no gene match: 12. For the CDR3, the DNA is TGTGCCAGCAGCCCCTCGGACAGGAGAGGGAATAATTCACCCCTCCACTTT. This gives the protein CASSPSDRRGNNSPLHF.

This clonotype was counted many times. The chain is built from TRBV7-8 and TRBJ2-7, with D possibly being TRBD1 or TRBD2 (5 bases each). Germline CDR1 is SGHVS and CDR2 is FQNEAQ. The CDR3 consists of 15 residues. V gave up 1 base and J gave up 2 bases, with 12 bases separating them. The CDR3 DNA reads TGTGCCAGCAGCTTAGTGGGACGGAGACCCTACGAGCAGTACTTC. This translates into CASSLVGRRPYEQYF.

Comments on this clonotype: Since a much larger clone is just one base distant, this may be a read error. The chain joins TRBV7-3 to TRBJ2-2, with D tentatively TRBD1 or TRBD2 (5 bases each). Looked up from germline, CDR1 is SGHTA and CDR2 is FQGTGA. CDR3 length equals 17 residues. The CDR3 here is CVSSLGAEARDTGELFF. The CDR3 DNA reads as TGTGTCAGCAGCTTAGGGGCGGAGGCCCGAGACACCGGGGAGCTGTTTTTT. The full variable domain, rest sourced from reference TRBV7-3 and TRBJ2-2, is GAGVSQTPSNKVTEKGKYVELRCDPISGHTALYWYRQSLGQGPEFLIYFQGTGAADDSGLPNDRFFAVRPEGSVSTLKIQRTERGDSAVYLCVSSLGAEARDTGELFFGEGSRLTVL.

V and J are TRBV5-1 and TRBJ1-1; D not resolved. Trimming took off 4 bases at V and 0 bases at J, with 13 bases between the two ends. This CDR3 spans 15 amino acids. The germline gives CDR1 SGHRS, CDR2 YFSETQ. DNA for the CDR3: TGCGCCAGCAGCCCAGCCCAACTACTGAACACTGAAGCTTTCTTT. It is translated as CASSPAQLLNTEAFF.

In the case of this clonotype: Possible read error: a much larger clone is one base away. The gene calls are TRBV7-6 and TRBJ1-6; no reliable D call. Germline CDR1 and CDR2: SGHVS and FNYEAQ. The CDR3 is made up of 16 amino acids. Written as DNA, the CDR3 is TGTGACAGCAGCCCAACTCAGTTGGGAAACAATTCACCCCTCCACTTT. This sequence encodes CDSSPTQLGNNSPLHF. The full variable domain, rest sourced from reference TRBV7-6 and TRBJ1-6, is GAGVSQSPRYKVTKRGQDVALRCDPISGHVSLYWYRQALGQGPEFLTYFNYEAQQDKSGLPNDRFSAERPEGSISTLTIQRTEQRDSAMYRCDSSPTQLGNNSPLHFGNGTRLTVT.

The chain joins TRBV6-2 or TRBV6-3 to TRBJ1-1; TRBD1 agrees at 7 bases. CDR3 length equals 15 residues. Germline V gene lookup returns CDR1 MNHEY and CDR2 SVGEGT. V was clipped by 0 bases and J by 7 bases; unmatched bases: 8. CDR3 residues: CASSYSLGQTYEAFF. CDR3 DNA sequence: TGTGCCAGCAGTTACTCGTTGGGACAGACCTATGAAGCTTTCTTT.

J is TRBJ2-2 and V is TRBV4-1, with TRBD1 matching 8 bases. Trimming cost V 0 bases and J 4 bases; bases outside gene matches: 4. The V gene's germline CDR1 is MGHRA and CDR2 YSYEKL. This CDR3 spans 16 amino acids. CDR3 in amino acids: CASSQDQGAFTGELFF. In DNA form, the CDR3 reads TGCGCCAGCAGCCAAGATCAGGGGGCGTTCACCGGGGAGCTGTTTTTT.

Many counts were recorded for this clonotype. The chain is built from TRBV4-3 and TRBJ2-5, with D unclear. This CDR3 has 19 amino acids. Germline CDR1 LGHNA, CDR2 YSLEER. V lost 0 bases, J lost 5 bases, and 25 bases lay in between. CDR3 DNA: TGCGCCAGCAGCCAAGATATTACAGCCCCTCTTACCCCTCGGGAGACCCAGTACTTC. Translation gives CASSQDITAPLTPRETQYF.

This clonotype was detected a few times. The J gene is TRBJ2-2, the V gene TRBV20-1; 7 positions agree with TRBD2. J was trimmed by 1 base and V by 1 base; bases with no gene match: 15. Germline CDR1 DFQATT, CDR2 SNEGSKA (reference sequence). CDR3 length equals 19 residues. The CDR3 spells CSARAPPGTERENTGELFF. For the CDR3, the DNA is TGCAGTGCTAGAGCCCCCCCCGGCACCGAGCGGGAGAACACCGGGGAGCTGTTTTTT.

The rearrangement uses TRBV27 and TRBJ1-2; TRBD1 matches 9 bases. With 6 bases clipped from V and 2 bases from J, the junction kept 7 bases outside the gene matches. Germline V gene lookup returns CDR1 MNHEY and CDR2 SMNVEV (reference sequence). The CDR3 sequence is 15 residues long. The chain's CDR3 is CASRLMTGGNYGYTF. The CDR3 DNA is TGTGCCAGCAGGCTTATGACAGGGGGAAACTATGGCTACACCTTC.

This clonotype was seen repeatedly, ten times or more. The V and J genes are TRBV5-6 and TRBJ2-2; D remains unclear. Germline CDR1 and CDR2: SGHDT and YYEEEE. The V end was cut by 1 base, the J end by 1 base, with 11 bases between. The length of the CDR3 is 16 residues. Here the CDR3 reads CASSLFPSRNTGELFF. The CDR3 DNA reads TGTGCCAGCAGCTTGTTCCCGTCGAGGAACACCGGGGAGCTGTTTTTT.

The genes are TRBV15 and TRBJ1-6; no definite D call. CDR3 length equals 18 residues. Trimming took 0 bases from V and 4 from J, leaving 16 bases between them. The germline V gene encodes CDR1 LNHNV and CDR2 YYDKDF (reference sequence). CDR3 residues: CATSREPRSGGYNSPLHF. The DNA of the CDR3 is TGTGCCACCAGCAGAGAACCCCGAAGTGGCGGATATAATTCACCCCTCCACTTT.

This clonotype was counted a few times. The chain carries TRBV7-2 and TRBJ1-2, with D perhaps matching TRBD1 (5 bases). This CDR3 region has 15 residues. The V end lost 1 base, the J end lost 1 base, and 10 bases lay between the germline ends. Germline CDR1 reads SGHTA; CDR2 reads FQGNSA. The CDR3 spells CASSLVGGDNYGYTF. Here the CDR3 DNA reads TGTGCCAGCAGCTTAGTGGGGGGGGATAACTATGGCTACACCTTC.

This clonotype was recorded at least ten times. A read error may account for a junction end that differs from germline. V is TRBV12-3 or TRBV12-4 and J is TRBJ1-1; D is unclear. The CDR3 is 12 amino acids. CDR3 coding DNA: TGTGCCTGCAGAAAGGGGAACACTGAAGCTTTCTTT. Its protein product is CACRKGNTEAFF.

The chain couples TRBV5-5 to TRBJ2-6; 12 bases are shared with TRBD1. The CDR3 extends over 19 amino acids. The germline gives CDR1 SGHKS, CDR2 YYEKEE (reference sequence). V was pared by 4 bases and J by 2 bases, with 10 bases of the junction left unmatched. CDR3 loop: CASSPGTGGEWAGANVLTF. CDR3 nucleotides: TGTGCCAGCAGCCCTGGGACAGGGGGCGAATGGGCTGGGGCCAACGTCCTGACTTTC.

V usage is TRBV19 and J usage is TRBJ2-2; D is unresolved. V lost 0 bases to trimming and J lost 5 bases, with 13 bases between them. The CDR3 runs 16 residues. Germline CDR1 and CDR2: LNHDA and SQIVND (reference sequence). The CDR3, as DNA: TGTGCCAGTAGTATAGATCTACTCCAGATTACCGGGGAGCTGTTTTTT. Translation: CASSIDLLQITGELFF.